This entry lists 23 T cell receptor beta chains sequenced from one sample in a study of T-cell memory formation after mild COVID-19. TCRdb reprocessed the 5' RACE reads with MiXCR, giving one entry per CDR3 protein. The sample has approximately 250,000 distinct CDR3 sequences; about a sixth are singletons. Sequencing used PBMCs or a T cell subset sorted from them (not recorded which). The receptor source for this set is a young man who had mild COVID-19 (a few samples of this study predate the infection). Cell type and time point are not known.

This clonotype was found a few times. This chain uses TRBV6-2 or TRBV6-3 with TRBJ2-5, with D uncertain. Germline CDR1 is MNHEY and CDR2 is SVGEGT. The CDR3 is 14 residues long. V was pared by 8 bases and J by 2 bases, with 15 bases between. As DNA, the CDR3 is TGTGCCAGCCATAATCGACTGGTTCAAGAGACCCAGTACTTC. The encoded protein is CASHNRLVQETQYF.

The chain recombines TRBV18 with TRBJ1-2; D is possibly TRBD1 (6 bases). The CDR3 totals 12 residues. Trimming cost V 6 bases and J 2 bases, with 7 bases left between them. Germline values: CDR1 KGHSH, CDR2 LQKENI. The CDR3 spells CASSGTNYGYTF. CDR3 nucleotides: TGTGCCAGCTCTGGGACAAACTATGGCTACACCTTC.

At least ten counts were recorded for this clonotype. The rearrangement uses TRBV5-1 and TRBJ2-1; 9 bases agree with TRBD2. The germline V gene encodes CDR1 SGHRS and CDR2 YFSETQ. The CDR3 sequence is 15 residues long. The J segment lost 6 bases and the V segment lost 1 base, leaving 5 bases of the junction unmatched. The CDR3 region is CASSLSLAGTNEQFF. CDR3 coding DNA: TGCGCCAGCAGCTTGTCCCTAGCGGGGACCAATGAGCAGTTCTTC.

V and J are TRBV3-1 and TRBJ2-1; TRBD2 matches 9 bases. The CDR3 has 16 residues. The J segment lost 5 bases and the V segment lost 4 bases, leaving 9 bases of the junction unmatched. The germline V gene has CDR1 LGHDT and CDR2 YNNKEL (reference sequence). The DNA of the CDR3 is TGTGCCAGCAGCCCCGCCGGGCTAGCGGGGCACAATGAGCAGTTCTTC. Encoded protein: CASSPAGLAGHNEQFF.

Only a few counts were recorded for this clonotype. This chain joins TRBV5-1 and TRBJ2-6, with 11 nucleotides matching TRBD1. The length of the CDR3 is 16 residues. The V gene end was trimmed by 3 bases and the J gene end by 4 bases; junction bases not matched to a gene: 3. The V gene's germline CDR1 is SGHRS and CDR2 YFSETQ. CDR3 DNA: TGCGCCAGCAGCTCGGGACAGGGGGAAGGGGCCAACGTCCTGACTTTC. Residues: CASSSGQGEGANVLTF.

The chain has TRBV28 and TRBJ1-2; D unresolved. CDR1 and CDR2 from the germline V gene are MDHEN and SYDVKM. This CDR3 contains 10 residues. Trimming cost V 8 bases and J 9 bases, with 10 bases left between them. In DNA form, the CDR3 reads TGTGCCAGCTACCAAACAAGCTACACCTTC. Translating it yields CASYQTSYTF.

This clonotype appeared a few times. V usage is TRBV20-1 and J usage is TRBJ2-5, with TRBD2 identical over 9 bases. The CDR3 runs to 14 residues. The germline CDR1 and CDR2 sequences are DFQATT and SNEGSKA (reference sequence). The J segment lost 4 bases and the V segment lost 5 bases, leaving 8 bases of the junction unmatched. CDR3: CSASLGTSLETQYF. For the CDR3, the DNA is TGCAGTGCTTCCCTTGGGACTAGCCTAGAGACCCAGTACTTC.

This clonotype was detected a few times. The DNA of the CDR3 is TGCGCCAGCAGCTTGGAACAGGGGGACACAGATACGCAGTATTTT. This encodes CASSLEQGDTDTQYF. This chain connects TRBV5-1 to TRBJ2-3; 8 positions match TRBD1. The V and J ends lost 0 bases and 2 bases, in that order; junction bases with no gene match: 2. Germline CDR1 SGHRS, CDR2 YFSETQ. The CDR3 sequence is 15 residues long. Full variable domain (remainder filled in from reference TRBV5-1 and TRBJ2-3): KAGVTQTPRYLIKTRGQQVTLSCSPISGHRSVSWYQQTPGQGLQFLFEYFSETQRNKGNFPGRFSGRQFSNSRSEMNVSTLELGDSALYLCASSLEQGDTDTQYFGPGTRLTVL.

There are many counts of this clonotype. The chain uses TRBV28 and TRBJ2-1; 9 nucleotides match TRBD2. Trimming at V came to 7 bases and at J to 5 bases, leaving 9 bases not matched to a gene. From germline, CDR1 is MDHEN and CDR2 SYDVKM. This CDR3 has 15 residues. CDR3 nucleotide sequence: TGTGCCAGCATTTCACTGAGCGGGGGGAACAATGAGCAGTTCTTC. Translating gives CASISLSGGNNEQFF.

The chain recombines TRBV13 with TRBJ2-7; no reliable D call. The V gene lost 4 bases and the J gene lost 3 bases, with 7 bases spanning the gap. The germline gives CDR1 PRHDT, CDR2 FYEKMQ (reference sequence). The CDR3 contains 12 residues. The CDR3 DNA follows: TGTGCCAGCAGCTCTATACTCTACGAGCAGTACTTC. Protein product: CASSSILYEQYF.

This chain connects TRBV20-1 to TRBJ2-3; 12 nucleotides match TRBD2. The CDR3 extends over 15 amino acids. V shed 5 bases, J shed 6 bases, and the junction held 9 bases outside the gene matches. The V gene's germline CDR1 is DFQATT and CDR2 SNEGSKA (reference sequence). CDR3 bases: TGCAGTGCTCTAGACTCTAGCGGGGGGGGTGATACGCAGTATTTT. Its translation: CSALDSSGGGDTQYF.

This clonotype was observed a few times. The genes are TRBV4-3 and TRBJ1-2; the D is unclear. CDR1 and CDR2 (germline): LGHNA, YSLEER. V was clipped by 5 bases and J by 7 bases, with 14 bases between them. This CDR3 has 13 amino acids. This CDR3 reads CASSDEGLGGYTF. For the CDR3, the DNA is TGCGCCAGCAGCGACGAGGGTCTCGGTGGCTACACCTTC.

This chain links TRBV5-1 with TRBJ2-1; tentatively, D is TRBD2 (6 bases). Germline CDR1 and CDR2: SGHRS and YFSETQ. The germline V and J ends were trimmed by 7 bases and 5 bases, with 16 bases remaining between them. This CDR3 is built from 14 residues. The DNA for the CDR3 is TGCGCCAGCCGGGGGACGGGCCCACACAATGAGCAGTTCTTC. This translates into CASRGTGPHNEQFF.

The rearrangement links TRBV12-3 or TRBV12-4 to TRBJ1-1; 7 bases match TRBD1. V lost 3 bases, J lost 0 bases, and 1 base stayed unmatched. This CDR3 comprises 14 residues. The CDR3 is CASSFDRVNTEAFF. The CDR3 bases are TGTGCCAGCAGTTTCGACAGGGTGAACACTGAAGCTTTCTTT.

V gene TRBV7-8 combines with J gene TRBJ1-3, with D uncertain. The CDR3 has 11 residues. The germline V gene has CDR1 SGHVS and CDR2 FQNEAQ. V was cut by 4 bases and J by 7 bases, with 5 bases left in between. The CDR3 here is CASSSLNTIYF. The DNA of the CDR3 is TGTGCCAGCAGCTCCCTGAACACCATATATTTT.

The chain joins TRBV11-2 to TRBJ2-3, with D maybe TRBD2 (6 bases). CDR1 and CDR2 (germline): SGHAT, FQNNGV. This CDR3 spans 15 amino acids. V was trimmed by 0 bases and J by 4 bases, leaving 11 bases between them. CDR3 in amino acids: CASSLDRERADTQYF. The CDR3 DNA sequence: TGTGCCAGCAGCTTAGACAGGGAGCGGGCAGATACGCAGTATTTT.

V usage is TRBV6-6 and J usage is TRBJ2-7, with D uncertain. Germline assignment: CDR1 MNHNY and CDR2 SVGAGI (reference sequence). The CDR3 has 14 residues. Deletions cut 8 bases from V and 1 base from J, with 15 bases between. The CDR3 DNA sequence: TGTGCCAGCTCGACGGTTCTTGGGTCCTACGAGCAGTACGTC. Translation: CASSTVLGSYEQYV.

The chain carries TRBV27 and TRBJ2-1, with D perhaps matching TRBD1 (5 bases). Germline V gene sequence: CDR1 MNHEY, CDR2 SMNVEV (reference sequence). CDR3 length equals 14 residues. The V gene lost 5 bases and the J gene lost 9 bases, with 17 bases spanning the gap. DNA for the CDR3: TGTGCCAGCAGTACACTCCGTAACCAGGGTGAGCAGTTCTTC. It codes for CASSTLRNQGEQFF.

The chain employs TRBV28 and TRBJ2-7, with D tentatively TRBD1 (6 bases). The CDR3 consists of 12 residues. The V and J ends lost 6 bases and 7 bases respectively, with 13 bases between them. Germline V gene sequence: CDR1 MDHEN, CDR2 SYDVKM. This CDR3 reads CASRPTGGEQYF. CDR3 DNA: TGTGCCAGCAGACCGACAGGTGGGGAGCAGTACTTC.

This clonotype has a count of ten or more. The V and J genes are TRBV6-5 and TRBJ2-5; D may correspond to TRBD1 or TRBD2 (5 bases each). Between the trimmed V and J ends, which lost 2 bases and 5 bases, there was a span of 9 bases. Looked up from germline, CDR1 is MNHEY and CDR2 is SVGAGI. The CDR3 extends over 13 amino acids. CDR3 bases: TGTGCCAGCAGTTACCGTGGGGACGAGACCCAGTACTTC. Its translation: CASSYRGDETQYF.

This chain links TRBV7-9 with TRBJ2-3, with D perhaps matching TRBD1 (6 bases). The germline gives CDR1 SEHNR, CDR2 FQNEAQ (reference sequence). This CDR3 comprises 15 residues. V was cut by 4 bases and J by 6 bases, with 17 bases left in between. The CDR3 loop is CASSSTGSTEDTQYF. The CDR3 DNA sequence: TGTGCCAGCAGCTCTACAGGGAGCACGGAGGATACGCAGTATTTT.

This chain connects TRBV4-1 to TRBJ2-6; 10 bases are a match to TRBD1. CDR1 is MGHRA and CDR2 is YSYEKL in the germline V gene. The CDR3 length is 19 residues. Losses at the gene ends were 1 base for V and 0 bases for J; bases not matched to a gene: 6. CDR3 sequence reads: CASSQAGTGAYSGANVLTF. CDR3 sequence (DNA): TGCGCCAGCAGCCAAGCTGGGACAGGGGCGTACTCTGGGGCCAACGTCCTGACTTTC.

This chain uses TRBV20-1 with TRBJ2-1; 8 bases line up with TRBD2. Germline V gives CDR1 DFQATT, CDR2 SNEGSKA (reference sequence). The trim removed 1 base at V and 6 bases at J, leaving 5 bases unmatched. The CDR3 spans 14 residues. This chain's CDR3 is CSARVSSGFNEQFF. The CDR3 nucleotides are TGCAGTGCTAGAGTATCTAGCGGGTTCAATGAGCAGTTCTTC.